The 21 T cell receptor beta chains listed next were all sequenced from one sample in a study of T cells expressing NK-cell markers. No DNA is given; TCRdb re-called the 5' RACE reads and lists each CDR3 protein once. This repertoire includes about 430,000 distinct CDR3 sequences. Sequences were obtained from blood T cells: a sorted CD56 or NKG2C T cell subset, CD4+ or CD8+ T cells, or bulk PBMC T cells (not recorded which). The receptors come from a woman aged 45 to 65 in good health.

This chain joins TRBV15 and TRBJ2-7; the TCRdb D gene call, TRBD2, has no DNA to confirm it. The CDR3 has 16 residues. CDR1 is LNHNV and CDR2 is YYDKDF in the germline V gene (reference sequence). The CDR3 loop is CATSRDRASGAYEQYF.

This chain joins TRBV11-2 and TRBJ1-2; absent DNA, TCRdb's TRBD1 call cannot be checked. The V gene's germline CDR1 is SGHAT and CDR2 FQNNGV. This CDR3 has 14 residues. The CDR3 loop reads CASSLPGTNYGYTF. The variable domain in full, completed from reference TRBV11-2 and TRBJ1-2, reads EAGVAQSPRYKIIEKRQSVAFWCNPISGHATLYWYQQILGQGPKLLIQFQNNGVVDDSQLPKDRFSAERLKGVDSTLKIQPAKLEDSAVYLCASSLPGTNYGYTFGSGTRLTVV.

The V call is TRBV5-1, the J call TRBJ1-5. The CDR3 covers 15 residues. The germline V gene encodes CDR1 SGHRS and CDR2 YFSETQ. CDR3 region: CASSLDPIGNQPQHF. Combining the CDR3 with reference TRBV5-1 and TRBJ1-5 gives the whole variable domain KAGVTQTPRYLIKTRGQQVTLSCSPISGHRSVSWYQQTPGQGLQFLFEYFSETQRNKGNFPGRFSGRQFSNSRSEMNVSTLELGDSALYLCASSLDPIGNQPQHFGDGTRLSIL.

The rearrangement uses TRBV9 and TRBJ1-2; without DNA, the TCRdb call of TRBD1 cannot be checked. CDR3 size: 18 residues. CDR1 and CDR2 from the germline V gene are SGDLS and YYNGEE. The CDR3 region is CASSSEGRERGSVGGYTF.

This CDR3 reads CSARVGAGRTDTQYF. The V call is TRBV20-1, the J call TRBJ2-3; the TCRdb D gene call, TRBD2, has no DNA to confirm it. Germline assignment: CDR1 DFQATT and CDR2 SNEGSKA (reference sequence). There are 15 residues in the CDR3.

V is TRBV12-3 or TRBV12-4 and J is TRBJ2-1; TCRdb returns TRBD1, unconfirmable since there is no DNA. The length of the CDR3 is 17 residues. The CDR3 loop is CASRTSRGQNAYNEQFF.

The chain recombines TRBV12-3 or TRBV12-4 with TRBJ2-7. CDR3 size: 14 residues. CDR3 in amino acids: CASRSGPGTTEQYF.

V and J are TRBV11-2 and TRBJ2-1; the TCRdb D gene call, TRBD2, has no DNA to confirm it. The CDR3 is 12 amino acids. Germline-derived CDR1 and CDR2 are SGHAT and FQNNGV. CDR3 in amino acids: CASSPSVGEQFF.

The chain couples TRBV12-3 or TRBV12-4 to TRBJ1-5. The CDR3 extends over 12 amino acids. Here the CDR3 reads CASSGVEGAQHF.

This sequence joins TRBV5-1 and TRBJ2-1; with no DNA, the TCRdb D assignment of TRBD2 cannot be verified. The length of the CDR3 is 17 residues. CDR1 is SGHRS, CDR2 YFSETQ, per germline. The CDR3 spells CASSPGGLTVRRGEQFF.

This chain connects TRBV20-1 to TRBJ2-3; there is no DNA to check the TCRdb D call of TRBD2. Per the germline V gene, CDR1 is DFQATT and CDR2 is SNEGSKA (reference sequence). The CDR3 runs 15 residues. The CDR3 here is CSAGGGSARSDTQYF.

The chain couples TRBV7-7 to TRBJ2-1; TCRdb selects TRBD1, and the lack of DNA leaves this call unchecked. The CDR3 contains 15 residues. Germline CDR1 is SSHAT and CDR2 is FNYEAQ (reference sequence). CDR3 sequence reads: CASSLDGDRGQEQFF.

V and J are TRBV20-1 and TRBJ2-1; the TCRdb call, TRBD2, lacks DNA for checking. Germline lookup yields CDR1 DFQATT and CDR2 SNEGSKA (reference sequence). This CDR3 has 14 residues. CDR3 protein: CSAMGTSGSGEQFF.

The rearrangement uses TRBV27 and TRBJ2-1; TCRdb names TRBD2, which stays unverified in the absence of DNA. Germline values: CDR1 MNHEY, CDR2 SMNVEV (reference sequence). The CDR3 sequence is 14 residues long. CDR3 region: CASSLVREREKQFF.

The chain is built from TRBV2 and TRBJ2-6. The CDR3 runs to 15 residues. Per germline, CDR1 SNHLY and CDR2 FYNNEI. The CDR3 is CASRVQGPGANVLTF.

This rearrangement joins TRBV11-2 to TRBJ2-3; TCRdb proposes TRBD2, but this gene call is untestable without DNA. The CDR3 has 14 amino acids. Per the germline V gene, CDR1 is SGHAT and CDR2 is FQNNGV. This CDR3 reads CASSLEGHTDTQYF. Full variable domain (outside the CDR3, taken from reference TRBV11-2 and TRBJ2-3): EAGVAQSPRYKIIEKRQSVAFWCNPISGHATLYWYQQILGQGPKLLIQFQNNGVVDDSQLPKDRFSAERLKGVDSTLKIQPAKLEDSAVYLCASSLEGHTDTQYFGPGTRLTVL.

The V and J genes are TRBV10-3 and TRBJ2-1; TCRdb calls TRBD2, which cannot be checked without DNA. Germline assignment: CDR1 ENHRY and CDR2 SYGVKD. The CDR3 has 14 amino acids. The CDR3 is CAIRFDVSGAAQFF.

This chain uses TRBV6-2 or TRBV6-3 with TRBJ2-2; TCRdb gives TRBD2 as the D gene, but with no DNA this cannot be confirmed. Germline CDR1 MNHEY, CDR2 SVGEGT. The CDR3 covers 14 residues. The CDR3: CASTLTSPTGELFF.

The V and J genes are TRBV4-1 and TRBJ2-5; the TCRdb D gene call, TRBD1, has no DNA to confirm it. Germline loops: CDR1 MGHRA, CDR2 YSYEKL. The CDR3 totals 18 residues. CDR3 protein: CASSQESGTGNKQETQYF.

V usage is TRBV14 and J usage is TRBJ2-1; TCRdb's D call, TRBD1, is unchecked because there is no DNA. CDR1 and CDR2 from the germline V gene are SGHDN and FVKESK. The CDR3 runs 16 residues. CDR3 in amino acids: CASSQGEGLGDNEQFF.

The chain carries TRBV29-1 and TRBJ1-2; TCRdb's D call, TRBD1, is unchecked because there is no DNA. Germline V gives CDR1 SQVTM, CDR2 ANQGSEA. The CDR3 extends over 16 amino acids. The CDR3 is CSVDSGHKQDNYGYTF.